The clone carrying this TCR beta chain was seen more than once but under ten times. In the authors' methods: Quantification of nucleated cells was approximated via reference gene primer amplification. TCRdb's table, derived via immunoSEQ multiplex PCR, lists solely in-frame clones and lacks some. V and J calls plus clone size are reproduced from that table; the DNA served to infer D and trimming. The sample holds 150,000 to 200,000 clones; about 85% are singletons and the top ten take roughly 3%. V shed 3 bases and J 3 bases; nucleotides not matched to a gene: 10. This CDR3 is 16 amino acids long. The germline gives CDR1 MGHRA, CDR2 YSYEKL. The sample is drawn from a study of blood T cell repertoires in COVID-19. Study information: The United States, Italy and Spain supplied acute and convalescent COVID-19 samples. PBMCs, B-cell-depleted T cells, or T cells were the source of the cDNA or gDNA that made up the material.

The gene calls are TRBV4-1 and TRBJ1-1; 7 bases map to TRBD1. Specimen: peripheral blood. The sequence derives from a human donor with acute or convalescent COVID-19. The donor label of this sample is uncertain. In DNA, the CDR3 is TGCGCCAGCAGCCAGGACACGACAGGGATCTACACTGAAGCTTTCTTT. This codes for CASSQDTTGIYTEAFF.